This T cell receptor (beta chain) was sequenced in a study of T cells in Graves' hyperthyroidism and ophthalmopathy. Study context: Peripheral blood was collected at initial diagnosis, before any treatment. Notes on the study in general: Most expanded thyroid clonotypes above 0.001 also appeared in blood. From stable hyperthyroidism, ophthalmopathy was separated by a 13 V-J model.

Notes on this clonotype: Its antigen is unknown.

No progression to ophthalmopathy during 18 months of follow-up defined stable disease. Amplified regions were TCR beta CDR3 sequences from RNA transcripts. TCR CDR3 regions were first amplified by RT-PCR with HTBI primers. MiXCR was run by TCRdb on the multiplex PCR reads, yielding one entry per CDR3 protein. The sample lists more than 450,000 distinct CDR3 sequences; approximately 15% were seen once. CDR3 length: 15 amino acids. The V gene's germline CDR1 is MDHEN and CDR2 SYDVKM. The V end was cut by 7 bases, the J end by 4 bases, with 16 bases between. The specimen sequenced was blood. This clonotype originated in a woman aged 40 to 55 with Graves' hyperthyroidism. V gene TRBV28 combines with J gene TRBJ2-2, with a weak D call TRBD1 (6 bases). CDR3 amino acids: CASTVQGRGTGELFF. The CDR3 DNA is TGTGCCAGCACTGTGCAGGGGCGAGGCACCGGGGAGCTGTTTTTT.